The rows below give T cell receptor beta chains drawn from one sample of a study of blood T cell repertoires in COVID-19. TCRdb keeps only in-frame clones here, not all; method: immunoSEQ multiplex PCR. Of roughly 99,000 clones in the sample, over 70% are singletons; the top ten hold around 10%. The sequenced material came from peripheral blood. These receptors originate from a woman of 80 years or more with acute or convalescent COVID-19. Each CDR3 is given without its conserved first and last residue. Fields, in order: J gene, V gene, CDR3 protein.

j_call: TRBJ2-3
v_call: TRBV29-1
cdr3_aa: SVEKSPRGADTQY

j_call: TRBJ1-1
v_call: TRBV6-5
cdr3_aa: ASRSRGLNTEAF

j_call: TRBJ2-1
v_call: TRBV3-1/TRBV3-2
cdr3_aa: ASSQGLAGVFEQF

j_call: TRBJ1-3
v_call: TRBV7-9
cdr3_aa: ASSLSSGNTIY

j_call: TRBJ2-3
v_call: TRBV30
cdr3_aa: AWSVGGGGTDTQY

j_call: TRBJ2-7
v_call: TRBV28
cdr3_aa: ASSSSGTGLSYEQY

j_call: TRBJ2-6
v_call: TRBV5-6
cdr3_aa: ASNPNPGFGANVLT

j_call: TRBJ2-3
v_call: TRBV6-1
cdr3_aa: ASSVLAGSSTDTQY

j_call: TRBJ1-2
v_call: TRBV27
cdr3_aa: ASSFSGTGVGYT

j_call: TRBJ1-4
v_call: TRBV24-1
cdr3_aa: ATSESGVANEKLF

j_call: TRBJ2-1
v_call: TRBV9
cdr3_aa: ASSVLAGGPNEQF

j_call: TRBJ1-2
v_call: TRBV7-9
cdr3_aa: ASSLGGRDNGYT

j_call: TRBJ1-2
v_call: TRBV5-6
cdr3_aa: ASRGQGNYGYT

j_call: TRBJ1-1
v_call: TRBV7-2
cdr3_aa: ASSLPGSHTEAF

j_call: TRBJ2-3
v_call: TRBV15
cdr3_aa: ATSSRTGTGVTDTQY

j_call: TRBJ2-3
v_call: TRBV6-5
cdr3_aa: ASSYHRDGNTQY

j_call: TRBJ1-4
v_call: TRBV7-9
cdr3_aa: ASSRPEDATNEKLF

j_call: TRBJ2-2
v_call: TRBV5-1
cdr3_aa: ASSPTGTTYTGELF

j_call: TRBJ2-1
v_call: TRBV19
cdr3_aa: ASSVQRNEQF

j_call: TRBJ1-1
v_call: TRBV28
cdr3_aa: ASSSGHNTEAF

j_call: TRBJ2-7
v_call: TRBV6-1
cdr3_aa: ASSEALGGYEQY

j_call: TRBJ1-1
v_call: TRBV2
cdr3_aa: ASSAGRSGTEAF

j_call: TRBJ2-3
v_call: TRBV19
cdr3_aa: ATRDTATDTQY

j_call: TRBJ2-5
v_call: TRBV6-5
cdr3_aa: ASRVSGVETQY

j_call: TRBJ2-3
v_call: TRBV18
cdr3_aa: ASSPPDTTDTQY

j_call: TRBJ2-1
v_call: TRBV7-3
cdr3_aa: ASSLSGRGPYNEQF

j_call: TRBJ2-7
v_call: TRBV12-3/TRBV12-4
cdr3_aa: ASLSGGWEQY

j_call: TRBJ1-4
v_call: TRBV5-1
cdr3_aa: ASSLDPGPNEKLF

j_call: TRBJ1-1
v_call: TRBV27
cdr3_aa: ASSPLRGRAEAF

j_call: TRBJ1-2
v_call: TRBV30
cdr3_aa: AWSGQGGYGT

j_call: TRBJ1-1
v_call: TRBV6-5
cdr3_aa: ASSGERRITEAF

j_call: TRBJ1-5
v_call: TRBV19
cdr3_aa: ASSMGGASNQPQH

j_call: TRBJ2-5
v_call: TRBV4-3
cdr3_aa: ASSHGTSGETQY

j_call: TRBJ1-2
v_call: TRBV2
cdr3_aa: ASREGDSDHYGYT

j_call: TRBJ1-6
v_call: TRBV11-2
cdr3_aa: ASSQGEHSPLH

j_call: TRBJ1-2
v_call: TRBV12-3/TRBV12-4
cdr3_aa: ASSLDSFTSLG

j_call: TRBJ1-5
v_call: TRBV4-1
cdr3_aa: ASRPGTGDQPQH

j_call: TRBJ1-1
v_call: TRBV20-1
cdr3_aa: SASDPGRVMNTEAF

j_call: TRBJ2-2
v_call: TRBV6-6
cdr3_aa: ASSFGTATGELF

j_call: TRBJ1-6
v_call: TRBV7-8
cdr3_aa: ASSRTDLNSPLH

j_call: TRBJ2-1
v_call: TRBV24-1
cdr3_aa: ATSDPKTEEGSYNEQF

j_call: TRBJ1-5
v_call: TRBV27
cdr3_aa: ASSLKSFQPQH

j_call: TRBJ1-2
v_call: TRBV27
cdr3_aa: ATRGAGDGIRGYT

j_call: TRBJ1-6
v_call: TRBV12-3/TRBV12-4
cdr3_aa: ASSPSGRTPLH

j_call: TRBJ1-2
v_call: TRBV12-3/TRBV12-4
cdr3_aa: ASSLGQYGYT

j_call: TRBJ2-7
v_call: TRBV6-2/TRBV6-3
cdr3_aa: ASSYSTGTGNYEQY

j_call: TRBJ1-1
v_call: TRBV29-1
cdr3_aa: SVAGQQNTEAF

j_call: TRBJ2-2
v_call: TRBV6-5
cdr3_aa: ASSFGTATGELF